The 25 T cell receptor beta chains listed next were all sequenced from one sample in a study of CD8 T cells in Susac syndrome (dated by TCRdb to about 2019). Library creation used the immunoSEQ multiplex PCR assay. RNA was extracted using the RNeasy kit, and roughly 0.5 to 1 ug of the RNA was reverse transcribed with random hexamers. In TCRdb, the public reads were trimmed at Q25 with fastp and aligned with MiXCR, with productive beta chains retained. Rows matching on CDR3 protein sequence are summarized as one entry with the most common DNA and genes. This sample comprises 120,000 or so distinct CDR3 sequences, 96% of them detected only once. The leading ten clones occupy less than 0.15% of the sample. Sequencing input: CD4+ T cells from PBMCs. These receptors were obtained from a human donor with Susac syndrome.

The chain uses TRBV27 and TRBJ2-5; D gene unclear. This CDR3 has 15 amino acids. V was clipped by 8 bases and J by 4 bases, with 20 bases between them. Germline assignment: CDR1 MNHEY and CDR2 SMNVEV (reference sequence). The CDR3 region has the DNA TGTGCCAGCCAACGAGCCGGGTTGGAGAGAGAGACCCAGTACTTC. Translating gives CASQRAGLERETQYF.

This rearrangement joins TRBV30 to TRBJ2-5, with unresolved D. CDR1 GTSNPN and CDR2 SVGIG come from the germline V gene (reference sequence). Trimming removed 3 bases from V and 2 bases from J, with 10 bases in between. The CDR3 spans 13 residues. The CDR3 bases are TGTGCCTGGAGAAGGAACCCACAAGAGACCCAGTACTTC. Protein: CAWRRNPQETQYF.

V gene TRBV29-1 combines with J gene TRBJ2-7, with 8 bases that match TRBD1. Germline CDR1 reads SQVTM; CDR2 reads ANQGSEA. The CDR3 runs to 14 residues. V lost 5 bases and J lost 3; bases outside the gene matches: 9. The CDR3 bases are TGCAGCGTTCTCCCCGGGACAGGTAACTACGAGCAGTACTTC. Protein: CSVLPGTGNYEQYF.

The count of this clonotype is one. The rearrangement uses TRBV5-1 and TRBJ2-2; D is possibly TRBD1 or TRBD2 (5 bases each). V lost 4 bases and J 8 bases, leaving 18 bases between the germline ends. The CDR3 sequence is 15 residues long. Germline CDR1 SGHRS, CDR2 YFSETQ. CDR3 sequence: CASSGAAGVAGELFF. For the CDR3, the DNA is TGCGCCAGCAGCGGGGCCGCTGGAGTAGCGGGGGAGCTGTTTTTT.

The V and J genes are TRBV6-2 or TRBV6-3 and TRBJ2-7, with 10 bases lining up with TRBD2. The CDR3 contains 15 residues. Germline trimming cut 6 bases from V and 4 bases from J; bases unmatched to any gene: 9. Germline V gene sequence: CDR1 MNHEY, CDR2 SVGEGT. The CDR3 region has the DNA TGTGCCAGCAGCGGTCTAGCGGGAGTAAGGTACGAGCAGTACTTC. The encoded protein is CASSGLAGVRYEQYF.

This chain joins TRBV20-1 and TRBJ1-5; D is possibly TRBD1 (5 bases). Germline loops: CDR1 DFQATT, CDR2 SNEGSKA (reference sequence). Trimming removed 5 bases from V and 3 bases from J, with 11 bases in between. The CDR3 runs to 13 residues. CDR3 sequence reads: CSALQADNQPQHF. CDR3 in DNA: TGCAGTGCTCTACAGGCGGACAATCAGCCCCAGCATTTT.

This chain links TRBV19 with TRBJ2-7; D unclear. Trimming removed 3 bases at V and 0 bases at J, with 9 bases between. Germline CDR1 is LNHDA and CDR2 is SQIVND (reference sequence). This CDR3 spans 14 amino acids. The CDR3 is CASSMTYTSYEQYF. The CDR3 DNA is TGTGCCAGTAGTATGACGTACACCTCCTACGAGCAGTACTTC. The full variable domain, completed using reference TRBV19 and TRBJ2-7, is DGGITQSPKYLFRKEGQNVTLSCEQNLNHDAMYWYRQDPGQGLRLIYYSQIVNDFQKGDIAEGYSVSREKKESFPLTVTSAQKNPTAFYLCASSMTYTSYEQYFGPGTRLTVT.

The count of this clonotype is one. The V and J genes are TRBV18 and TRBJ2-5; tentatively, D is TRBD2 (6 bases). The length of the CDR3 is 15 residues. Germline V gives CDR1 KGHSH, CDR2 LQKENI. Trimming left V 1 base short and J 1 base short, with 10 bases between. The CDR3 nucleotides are TGTGCCAGCTCACCACTCGTCGGGGGCCAAGAGACCCAGTACTTC. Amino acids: CASSPLVGGQETQYF.

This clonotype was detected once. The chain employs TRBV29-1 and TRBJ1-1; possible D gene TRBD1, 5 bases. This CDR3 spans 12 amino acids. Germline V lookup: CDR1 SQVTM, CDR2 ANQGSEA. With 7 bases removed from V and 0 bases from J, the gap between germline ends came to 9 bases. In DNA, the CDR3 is TGCAGCGGCGGACATATGAACACTGAAGCTTTCTTT. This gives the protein CSGGHMNTEAFF.

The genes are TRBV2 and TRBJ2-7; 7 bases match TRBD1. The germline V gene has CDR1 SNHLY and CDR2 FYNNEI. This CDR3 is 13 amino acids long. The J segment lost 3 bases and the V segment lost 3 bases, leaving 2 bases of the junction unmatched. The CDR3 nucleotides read TGTGCCAGCAGTGATCGACAGGGCTACGAGCAGTACTTC. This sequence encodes CASSDRQGYEQYF. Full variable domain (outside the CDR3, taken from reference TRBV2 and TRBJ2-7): EPEVTQTPSHQVTQMGQEVILRCVPISNHLYFYWYRQILGQKVEFLVSFYNNEISEKSEIFDDQFSVERPDGSNFTLKIRSTKLEDSAMYFCASSDRQGYEQYFGPGTRLTVT.

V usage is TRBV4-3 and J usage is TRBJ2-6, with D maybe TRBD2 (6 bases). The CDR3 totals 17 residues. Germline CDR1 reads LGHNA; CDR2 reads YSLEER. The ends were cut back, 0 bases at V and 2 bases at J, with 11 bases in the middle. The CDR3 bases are TGCGCCAGCAGCCAAGATCTTGCGGGACCTGGGGCCAACGTCCTGACTTTC. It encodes CASSQDLAGPGANVLTF.

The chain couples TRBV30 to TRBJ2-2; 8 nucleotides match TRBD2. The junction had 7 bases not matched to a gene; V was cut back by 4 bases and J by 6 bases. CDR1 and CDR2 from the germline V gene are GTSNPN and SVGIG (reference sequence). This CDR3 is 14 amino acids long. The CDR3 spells CAWNEREWAGELFF. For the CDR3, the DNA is TGTGCCTGGAATGAGCGGGAGTGGGCCGGGGAGCTGTTTTTT.

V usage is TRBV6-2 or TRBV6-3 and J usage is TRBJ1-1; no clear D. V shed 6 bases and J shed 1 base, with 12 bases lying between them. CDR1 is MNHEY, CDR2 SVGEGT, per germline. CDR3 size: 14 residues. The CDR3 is CASSPRGRNTEAFF. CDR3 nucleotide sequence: TGTGCCAGCAGCCCTCGGGGAAGGAACACTGAAGCTTTCTTT.

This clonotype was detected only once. The CDR3 loop reads CAWSRGAEQYF. The CDR3 DNA sequence: TGTGCCTGGAGTAGGGGGGCCGAGCAGTACTTC. The chain uses TRBV30 and TRBJ2-7; D assignment may be TRBD1 or TRBD2 (6 bases each). Germline V lookup: CDR1 GTSNPN, CDR2 SVGIG (reference sequence). The V gene lost 2 bases and the J gene lost 6 bases, with 8 bases spanning the gap. The CDR3 has 11 amino acids.

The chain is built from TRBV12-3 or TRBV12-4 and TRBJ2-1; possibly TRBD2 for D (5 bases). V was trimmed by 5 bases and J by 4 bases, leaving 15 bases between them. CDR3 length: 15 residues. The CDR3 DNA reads TGTGCCAGCAGTCAAGCGGACTCGCCATACAATGAGCAGTTCTTC. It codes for CASSQADSPYNEQFF.

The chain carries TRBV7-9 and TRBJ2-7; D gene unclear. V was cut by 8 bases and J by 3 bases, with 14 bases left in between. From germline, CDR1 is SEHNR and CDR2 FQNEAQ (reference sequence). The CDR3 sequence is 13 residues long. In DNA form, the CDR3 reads TGTGCCAGCGGCTGGAACAGCGTCTACGAGCAGTACTTC. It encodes CASGWNSVYEQYF.

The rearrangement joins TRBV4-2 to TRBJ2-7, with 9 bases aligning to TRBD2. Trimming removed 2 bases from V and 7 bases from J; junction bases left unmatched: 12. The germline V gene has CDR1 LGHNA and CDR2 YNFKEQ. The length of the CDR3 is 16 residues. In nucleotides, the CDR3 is TGTGCCAGCAGCCAACAGGGAGCGGGAGGTGGCTGGGAGCAGTACTTC. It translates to CASSQQGAGGGWEQYF.

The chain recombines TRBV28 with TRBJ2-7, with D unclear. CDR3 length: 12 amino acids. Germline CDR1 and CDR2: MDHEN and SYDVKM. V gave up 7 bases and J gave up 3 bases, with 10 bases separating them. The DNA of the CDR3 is TGTGCCAGCACGGATAAAGACTACGAGCAGTACTTC. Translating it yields CASTDKDYEQYF.

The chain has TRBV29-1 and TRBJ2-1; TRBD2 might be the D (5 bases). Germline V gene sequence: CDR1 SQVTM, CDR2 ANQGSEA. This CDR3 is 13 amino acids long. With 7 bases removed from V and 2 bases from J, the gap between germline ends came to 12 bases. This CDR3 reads CSADRTAYNEQFF. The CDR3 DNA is TGCAGCGCCGACCGGACTGCCTACAATGAGCAGTTCTTC.

Here the CDR3 reads CSVATGTGGNTEAFF. In DNA, the CDR3 is TGCAGCGTCGCTACCGGGACAGGGGGTAACACTGAAGCTTTCTTT. V and J are TRBV29-1 and TRBJ1-1; 11 bases are shared with TRBD1. CDR1 is SQVTM, CDR2 ANQGSEA, per germline. The CDR3 runs to 15 residues. Trimming removed 6 bases from V and 2 bases from J; junction bases left unmatched: 8. Supplemented by reference TRBV29-1 and TRBJ1-1, the full variable domain reads SAVISQKPSRDICQRGTSLTIQCQVDSQVTMMFWYRQQPGQSLTLIATANQGSEATYESGFVIDKFPISRPNLTFSTLTVSNMSPEDSSIYLCSVATGTGGNTEAFFGQGTRLTVV.

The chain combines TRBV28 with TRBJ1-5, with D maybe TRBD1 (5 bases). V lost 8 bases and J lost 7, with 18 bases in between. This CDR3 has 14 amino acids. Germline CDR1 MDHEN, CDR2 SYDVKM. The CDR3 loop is CASHRTQGDQPQHF. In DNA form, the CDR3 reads TGTGCCAGCCATCGGACGCAGGGCGACCAGCCCCAGCATTTT.

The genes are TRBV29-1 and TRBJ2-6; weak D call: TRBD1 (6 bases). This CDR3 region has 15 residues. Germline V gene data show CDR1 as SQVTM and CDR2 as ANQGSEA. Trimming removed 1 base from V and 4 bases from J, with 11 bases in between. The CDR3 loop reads CSVEGLGTGANVLTF. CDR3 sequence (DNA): TGCAGCGTTGAAGGTTTAGGGACAGGGGCCAACGTCCTGACTTTC.

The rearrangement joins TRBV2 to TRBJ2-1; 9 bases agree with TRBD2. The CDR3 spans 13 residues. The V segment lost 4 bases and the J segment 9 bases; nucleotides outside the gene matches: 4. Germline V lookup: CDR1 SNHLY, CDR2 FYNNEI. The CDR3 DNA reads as TGTGCCAGCAGTGCAGGGCGGGAGGGTGAGCAGTTCTTC. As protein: CASSAGREGEQFF.

The CDR3 sequence: CSASGDYGYTF. The CDR3 coding sequence is TGCAGCGCCTCAGGGGACTATGGCTACACCTTC. The rearrangement uses TRBV29-1 and TRBJ1-2; D might be TRBD1 (6 bases). The germline V and J ends were trimmed by 7 bases and 3 bases, with 9 bases remaining between them. Germline CDR1 is SQVTM and CDR2 is ANQGSEA. There are 11 residues in the CDR3.

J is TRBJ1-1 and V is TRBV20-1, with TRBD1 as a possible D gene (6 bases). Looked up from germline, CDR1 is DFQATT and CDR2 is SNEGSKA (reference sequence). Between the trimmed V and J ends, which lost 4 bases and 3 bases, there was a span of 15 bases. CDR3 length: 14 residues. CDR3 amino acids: CSAMSNRVDTEAFF. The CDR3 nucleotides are TGCAGTGCTATGTCAAACAGGGTCGACACTGAAGCTTTCTTT.